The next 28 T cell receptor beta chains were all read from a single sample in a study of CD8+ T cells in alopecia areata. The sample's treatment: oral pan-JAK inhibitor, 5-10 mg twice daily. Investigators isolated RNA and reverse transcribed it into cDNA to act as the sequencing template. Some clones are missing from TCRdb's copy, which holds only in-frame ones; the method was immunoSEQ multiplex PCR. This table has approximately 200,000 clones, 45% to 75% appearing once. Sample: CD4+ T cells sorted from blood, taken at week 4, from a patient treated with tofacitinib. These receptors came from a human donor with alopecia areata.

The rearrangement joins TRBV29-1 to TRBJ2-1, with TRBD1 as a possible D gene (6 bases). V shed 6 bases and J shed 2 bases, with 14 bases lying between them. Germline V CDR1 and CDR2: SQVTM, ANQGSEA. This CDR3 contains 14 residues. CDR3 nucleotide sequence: TGCAGCGTCCCAGGGGCAAAAGCCTACAATGAGCAGTTCTTC. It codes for CSVPGAKAYNEQFF.

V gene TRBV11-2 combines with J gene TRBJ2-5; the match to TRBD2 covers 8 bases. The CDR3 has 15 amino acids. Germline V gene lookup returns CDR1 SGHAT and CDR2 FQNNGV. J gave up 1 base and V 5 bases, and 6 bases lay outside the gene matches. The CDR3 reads CASSPRAGGQETQYF. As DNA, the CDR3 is TGTGCCAGCAGCCCACGCGCGGGAGGCCAAGAGACCCAGTACTTC.

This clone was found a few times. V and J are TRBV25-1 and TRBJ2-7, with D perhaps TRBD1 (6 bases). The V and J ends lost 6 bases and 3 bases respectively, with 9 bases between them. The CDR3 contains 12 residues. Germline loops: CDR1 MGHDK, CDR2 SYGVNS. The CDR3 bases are TGTGCCAGCAGCGGACAGAACTACGAGCAGTACTTC. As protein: CASSGQNYEQYF.

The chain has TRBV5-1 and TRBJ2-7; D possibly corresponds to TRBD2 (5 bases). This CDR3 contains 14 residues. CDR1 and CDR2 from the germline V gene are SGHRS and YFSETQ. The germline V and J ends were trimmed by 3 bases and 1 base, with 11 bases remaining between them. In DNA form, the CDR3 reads TGCGCCAGCAGCTCTTCAGGCGGGTCCTACGAGCAGTACTTC. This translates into CASSSSGGSYEQYF.

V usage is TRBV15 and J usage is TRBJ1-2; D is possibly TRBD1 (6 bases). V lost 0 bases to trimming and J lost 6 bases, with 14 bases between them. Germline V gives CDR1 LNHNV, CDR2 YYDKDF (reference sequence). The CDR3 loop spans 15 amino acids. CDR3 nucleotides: TGTGCCACCAGCAGAGATCGGGGGCAGTTCCATGGCTACACCTTC. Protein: CATSRDRGQFHGYTF.

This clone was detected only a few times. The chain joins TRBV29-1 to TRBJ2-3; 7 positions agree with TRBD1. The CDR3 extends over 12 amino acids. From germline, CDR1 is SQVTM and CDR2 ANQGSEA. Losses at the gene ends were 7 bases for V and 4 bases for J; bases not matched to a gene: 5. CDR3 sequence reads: CSADRESDTQYF. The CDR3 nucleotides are TGCAGCGCTGACAGGGAATCAGATACGCAGTATTTT.

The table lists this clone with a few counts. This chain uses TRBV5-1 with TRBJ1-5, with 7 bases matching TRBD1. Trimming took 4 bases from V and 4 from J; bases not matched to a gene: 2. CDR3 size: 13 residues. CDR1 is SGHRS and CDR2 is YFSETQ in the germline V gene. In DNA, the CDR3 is TGCGCCAGCAGCGTGGACAGGAATCAGCCCCAGCATTTT. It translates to CASSVDRNQPQHF.

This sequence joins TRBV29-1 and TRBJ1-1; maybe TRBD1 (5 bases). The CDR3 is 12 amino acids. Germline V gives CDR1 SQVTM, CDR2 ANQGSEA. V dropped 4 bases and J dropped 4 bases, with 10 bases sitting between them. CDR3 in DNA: TGCAGCGTTGCCGGGGGGGTCACTGAAGCTTTCTTT. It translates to CSVAGGVTEAFF. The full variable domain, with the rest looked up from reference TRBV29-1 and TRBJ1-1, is SAVISQKPSRDICQRGTSLTIQCQVDSQVTMMFWYRQQPGQSLTLIATANQGSEATYESGFVIDKFPISRPNLTFSTLTVSNMSPEDSSIYLCSVAGGVTEAFFGQGTRLTVV.

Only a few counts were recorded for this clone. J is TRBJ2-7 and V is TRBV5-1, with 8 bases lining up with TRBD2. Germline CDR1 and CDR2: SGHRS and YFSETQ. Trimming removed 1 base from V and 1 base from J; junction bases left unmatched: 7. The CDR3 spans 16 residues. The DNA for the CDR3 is TGCGCCAGCAGCTTGCCTACGGGAGGGGCATCCTACGAGCAGTACTTC. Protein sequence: CASSLPTGGASYEQYF.

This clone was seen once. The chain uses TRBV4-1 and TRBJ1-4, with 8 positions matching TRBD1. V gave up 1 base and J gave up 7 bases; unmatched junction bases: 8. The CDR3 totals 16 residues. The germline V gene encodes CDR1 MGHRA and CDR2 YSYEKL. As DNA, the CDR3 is TGCGCCAGCAGCCAAGGCAGGGGGCAAATAGGTGAAAAACTGTTTTTT. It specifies CASSQGRGQIGEKLFF.

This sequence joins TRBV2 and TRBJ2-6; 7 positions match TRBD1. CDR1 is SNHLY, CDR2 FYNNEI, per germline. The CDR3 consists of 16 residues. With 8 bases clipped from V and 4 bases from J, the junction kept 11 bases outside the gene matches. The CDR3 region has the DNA TGTGCCAGCTCCCGACAGGGTGGGTTAGGGGCCAACGTCCTGACTTTC. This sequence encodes CASSRQGGLGANVLTF.

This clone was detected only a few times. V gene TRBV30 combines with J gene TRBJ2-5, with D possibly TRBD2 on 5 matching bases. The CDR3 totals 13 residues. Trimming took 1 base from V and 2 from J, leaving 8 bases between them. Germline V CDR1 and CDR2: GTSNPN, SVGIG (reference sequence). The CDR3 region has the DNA TGTGCCTGGAGTGGAGGGTCTCAAGAGACCCAGTACTTC. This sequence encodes CAWSGGSQETQYF. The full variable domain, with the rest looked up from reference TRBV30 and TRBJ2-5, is SQTIHQWPATLVQPVGSPLSLECTVEGTSNPNLYWYRQAAGRGLQLLFYSVGIGQISSEVPQNLSASRPQDRQFILSSKKLLLSDSGFYLCAWSGGSQETQYFGPGTRLLVL.

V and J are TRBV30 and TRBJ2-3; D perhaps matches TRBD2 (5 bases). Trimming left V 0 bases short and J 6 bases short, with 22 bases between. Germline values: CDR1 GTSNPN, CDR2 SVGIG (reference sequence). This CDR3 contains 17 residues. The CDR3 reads CAWSVRRRGPEGDTQYF. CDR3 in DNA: TGTGCCTGGAGTGTACGAAGACGGGGTCCGGAAGGTGATACGCAGTATTTT.

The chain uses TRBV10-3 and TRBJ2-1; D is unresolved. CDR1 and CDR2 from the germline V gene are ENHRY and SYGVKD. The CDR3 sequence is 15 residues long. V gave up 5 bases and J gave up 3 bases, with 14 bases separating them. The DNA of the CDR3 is TGTGCCATCAGTCACCAAGGAAGTGACTACAATGAGCAGTTCTTC. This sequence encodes CAISHQGSDYNEQFF.

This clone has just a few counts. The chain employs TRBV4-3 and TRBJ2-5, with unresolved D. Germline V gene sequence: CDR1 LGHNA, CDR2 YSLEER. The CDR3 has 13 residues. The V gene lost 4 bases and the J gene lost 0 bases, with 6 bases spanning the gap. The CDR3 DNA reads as TGCGCCAGCAGCCCCGGGCACCAAGAGACCCAGTACTTC. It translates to CASSPGHQETQYF.

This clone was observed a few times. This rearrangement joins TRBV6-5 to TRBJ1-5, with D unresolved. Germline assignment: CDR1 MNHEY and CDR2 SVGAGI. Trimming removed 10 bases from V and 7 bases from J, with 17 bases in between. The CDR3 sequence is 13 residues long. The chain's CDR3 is CATRMGGGQPQHF. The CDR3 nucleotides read TGTGCCACCCGTATGGGTGGAGGACAGCCCCAGCATTTT.

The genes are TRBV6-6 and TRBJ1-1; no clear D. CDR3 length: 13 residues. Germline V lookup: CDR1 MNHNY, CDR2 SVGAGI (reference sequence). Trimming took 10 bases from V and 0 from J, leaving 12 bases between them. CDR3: CATVPQMNTEAFF. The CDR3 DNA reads TGTGCCACCGTACCGCAAATGAACACTGAAGCTTTCTTT.

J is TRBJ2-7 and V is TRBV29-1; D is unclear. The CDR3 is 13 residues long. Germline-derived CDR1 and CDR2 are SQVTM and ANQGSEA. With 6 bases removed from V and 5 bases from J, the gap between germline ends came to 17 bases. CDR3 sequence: CSVSIATPHEQYF. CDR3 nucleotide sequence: TGCAGCGTGTCCATCGCGACTCCCCACGAGCAGTACTTC.

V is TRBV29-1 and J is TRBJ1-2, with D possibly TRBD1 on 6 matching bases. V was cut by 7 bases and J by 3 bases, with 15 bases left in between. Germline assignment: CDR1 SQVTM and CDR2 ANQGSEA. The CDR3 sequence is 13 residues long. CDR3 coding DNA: TGCAGCGCGAGGACAGTCCTCCACTATGGCTACACCTTC. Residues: CSARTVLHYGYTF.

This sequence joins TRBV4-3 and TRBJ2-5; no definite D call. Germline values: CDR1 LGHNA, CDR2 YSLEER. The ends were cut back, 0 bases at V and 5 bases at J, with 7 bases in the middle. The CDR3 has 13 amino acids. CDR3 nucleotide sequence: TGCGCCAGCAGCCAAGAAGGGCGGGAGACCCAGTACTTC. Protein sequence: CASSQEGRETQYF.

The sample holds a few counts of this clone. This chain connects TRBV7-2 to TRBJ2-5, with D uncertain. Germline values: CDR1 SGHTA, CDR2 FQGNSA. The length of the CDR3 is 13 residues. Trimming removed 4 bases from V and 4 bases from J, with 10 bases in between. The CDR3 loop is CASSSLGRETQYF. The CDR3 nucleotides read TGTGCCAGCAGCTCCCTGGGCAGAGAGACCCAGTACTTC.

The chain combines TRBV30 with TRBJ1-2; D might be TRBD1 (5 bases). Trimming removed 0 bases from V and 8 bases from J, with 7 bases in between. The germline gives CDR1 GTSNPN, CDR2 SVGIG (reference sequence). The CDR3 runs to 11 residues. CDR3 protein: CAWSVWDGYTF. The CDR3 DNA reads TGTGCCTGGAGTGTATGGGACGGCTACACCTTC.

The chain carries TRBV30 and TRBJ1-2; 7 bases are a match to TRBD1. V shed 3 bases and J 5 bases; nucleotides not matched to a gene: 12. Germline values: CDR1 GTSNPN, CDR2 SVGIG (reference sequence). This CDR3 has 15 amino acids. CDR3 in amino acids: CAWRKPGTASYGYTF. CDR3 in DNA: TGTGCCTGGAGAAAACCGGGGACAGCGTCTTATGGCTACACCTTC.

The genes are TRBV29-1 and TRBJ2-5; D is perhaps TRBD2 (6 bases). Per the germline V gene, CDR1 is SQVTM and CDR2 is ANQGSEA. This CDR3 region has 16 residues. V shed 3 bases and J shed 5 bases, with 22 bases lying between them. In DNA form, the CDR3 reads TGCAGCGTTGATAGCCGGTTGTCCTTTGGGGGGGAGACCCAGTACTTC. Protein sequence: CSVDSRLSFGGETQYF.

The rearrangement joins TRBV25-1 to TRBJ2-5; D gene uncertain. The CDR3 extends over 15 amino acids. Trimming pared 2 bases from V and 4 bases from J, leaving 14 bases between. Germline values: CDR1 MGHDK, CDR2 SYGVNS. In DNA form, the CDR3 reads TGTGCCAGCAGTGAACCGAGAAGTTTGGGAGAGACCCAGTACTTC. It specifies CASSEPRSLGETQYF.

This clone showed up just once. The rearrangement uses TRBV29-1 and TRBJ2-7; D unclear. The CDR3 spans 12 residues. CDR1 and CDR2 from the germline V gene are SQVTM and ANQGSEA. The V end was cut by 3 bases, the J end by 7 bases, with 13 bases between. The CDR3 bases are TGCAGCGTTGAGGTGTCGGTGGGAGAGCAGTACTTC. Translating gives CSVEVSVGEQYF.

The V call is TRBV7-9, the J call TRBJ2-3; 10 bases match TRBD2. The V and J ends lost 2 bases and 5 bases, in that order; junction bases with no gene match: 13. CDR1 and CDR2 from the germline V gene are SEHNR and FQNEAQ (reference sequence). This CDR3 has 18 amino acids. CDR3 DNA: TGTGCCAGCAGCTTACCCTTCAGGCTAGCGGGAGTAGAAGATACGCAGTATTTT. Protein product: CASSLPFRLAGVEDTQYF.

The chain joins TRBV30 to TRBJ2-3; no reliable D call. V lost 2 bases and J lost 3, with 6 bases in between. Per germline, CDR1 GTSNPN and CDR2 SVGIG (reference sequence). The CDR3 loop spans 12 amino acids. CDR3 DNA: TGTGCCTGGAGTATCGCGACAGATACGCAGTATTTT. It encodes CAWSIATDTQYF.